A single sample gave rise to the 25 T cell receptor beta chains below, sequenced in a study of ipilimumab plus nivolumab after autologous stem cell transplantation. Sequenced by immunoSEQ multiplex PCR; TCRdb stores in-frame clones only, minus some. The table shows 15,000 or so clones, with 71% occurring only once. The sequencing here drew on PBMCs, taken in a trial of ipilimumab plus nivolumab as post-transplant consolidation. These receptor sequences come from a male donor with diffuse large B-cell lymphoma.

The chain recombines TRBV11-1 with TRBJ1-2, with 8 bases fitting TRBD1. With 4 bases clipped from V and 0 bases from J, the junction kept 4 bases outside the gene matches. CDR1 is SGHAT and CDR2 is FQDESV in the germline V gene (reference sequence). The CDR3 contains 15 residues. The CDR3 loop reads CASSYDRGANYGYTF. The CDR3 coding sequence is TGTGCCAGCAGCTACGACAGGGGAGCTAACTATGGCTACACCTTC.

As DNA, the CDR3 is TGTGCCAGCAGCATCAGGACAGGGAACACTGAAGCTTTCTTT. This encodes CASSIRTGNTEAFF. The chain employs TRBV7-8 and TRBJ1-1; 7 bases map to TRBD1. This CDR3 contains 14 residues. The germline V gene encodes CDR1 SGHVS and CDR2 FQNEAQ. V lost 5 bases to trimming and J lost 1 base; unmatched junction nucleotides: 4.

The V call is TRBV19, the J call TRBJ2-6; TRBD1 matches at 10 bases. V shed 7 bases and J 0 bases; nucleotides not matched to a gene: 9. Germline V gene sequence: CDR1 LNHDA, CDR2 SQIVND (reference sequence). CDR3 size: 18 residues. The CDR3: CASTTRTGGSSGANVLTF. CDR3 DNA sequence: TGTGCCAGTACCACCCGGACAGGGGGAAGCTCTGGGGCCAACGTCCTGACTTTC. Together with reference TRBV19 and TRBJ2-6, the CDR3 gives the full variable domain: DGGITQSPKYLFRKEGQNVTLSCEQNLNHDAMYWYRQDPGQGLRLIYYSQIVNDFQKGDIAEGYSVSREKKESFPLTVTSAQKNPTAFYLCASTTRTGGSSGANVLTFGAGSRLTVL.

The CDR3: CASSPGTSGGNEQFF. CDR3 DNA sequence: TGCGCCAGCAGCCCCGGGACTAGCGGGGGCAATGAGCAGTTCTTC. The V and J genes are TRBV5-1 and TRBJ2-1; 14 bases match TRBD2. Trimming cost V 4 bases and J 6 bases; bases outside gene matches: 3. Germline values: CDR1 SGHRS, CDR2 YFSETQ. The CDR3 runs 15 residues.

The V call is TRBV6-4, the J call TRBJ2-3; D is perhaps TRBD2 (7 bases). This CDR3 is 14 amino acids long. V gave up 2 bases and J gave up 2 bases, with 8 bases separating them. CDR1 is MRHNA and CDR2 is SNTAGT in the germline V gene. CDR3 DNA sequence: TGTGCCAGCAGTGACGGGGGGGCCACAGATACGCAGTATTTT. This encodes CASSDGGATDTQYF.

Comment on this clone: One end of the junction fails to match germline, which may point to a read error. The chain combines TRBV19 with TRBJ1-5, with TRBD1 matching over 9 bases. The CDR3 length is 15 residues. Germline lookup yields CDR1 LNHDA and CDR2 SQIVND (reference sequence). In DNA form, the CDR3 reads TGTGCCAGTAGTGTAGACGGGACAGGGAATCAGCCCCAGCATTTT. Encoded protein: CASSVDGTGNQPQHF.

This clone was seen a few times. The chain has TRBV11-2 and TRBJ2-7, with 10 bases identical to TRBD2. The germline gives CDR1 SGHAT, CDR2 FQNNGV. The ends lost 1 base at V and 5 bases at J; junction bases unmatched: 5. The length of the CDR3 is 15 residues. CDR3 coding DNA: TGTGCCAGCAGCTTAGCCGGACTAGCGGTCGACGAGCAGTACTTC. Translating it yields CASSLAGLAVDEQYF.

The chain recombines TRBV7-2 with TRBJ1-2; 7 bases align to TRBD1. Losses at the gene ends were 10 bases for V and 3 bases for J; bases not matched to a gene: 14. Looked up from germline, CDR1 is SGHTA and CDR2 is FQGNSA. This CDR3 has 15 residues. CDR3 amino acids: CAIPLQGFSDYGYTF. DNA for the CDR3: TGTGCCATCCCATTACAGGGGTTTTCGGACTATGGCTACACCTTC.

This rearrangement joins TRBV2 to TRBJ2-7; D is undetermined. The CDR3 length is 14 residues. Germline V gene data show CDR1 as SNHLY and CDR2 as FYNNEI. V was pared by 6 bases and J by 4 bases, with 16 bases between. CDR3 residues: CASRVRRGYYEQYF. The CDR3 DNA reads as TGTGCCAGCAGAGTACGGCGAGGCTATTACGAGCAGTACTTC.

This sequence joins TRBV6-9 and TRBJ1-5; perhaps TRBD1 as D (5 bases). The CDR3 length is 15 residues. CDR1 and CDR2 from the germline V gene are MNHGY and SVAAGI. The V gene lost 5 bases and the J gene lost 2 bases, with 13 bases spanning the gap. The CDR3 nucleotides are TGTGCCAGCAGTAGGGGACCTCGGGGCAATCAGCCCCAGCATTTT. Its translation is CASSRGPRGNQPQHF.

J is TRBJ2-1 and V is TRBV11-3, with D possibly TRBD1 on 6 matching bases. The CDR3 has 16 amino acids. Per the germline V gene, CDR1 is SGHNT and CDR2 is YENEEA. The V end was cut by 5 bases, the J end by 6 bases, with 20 bases between. In DNA form, the CDR3 reads TGTGCCAGCAGCCTATTCGCAGGGGCCCCGGGCAATGAGCAGTTCTTC. Encoded protein: CASSLFAGAPGNEQFF.

This clone was observed a handful of times. The rearrangement joins TRBV11-1 to TRBJ1-3, with a tentative D call TRBD1 (6 bases). V lost 7 bases, J lost 2 bases, and 18 bases lay in between. The CDR3 is 16 residues long. Germline V gives CDR1 SGHAT, CDR2 FQDESV (reference sequence). CDR3: CASTPRGAATGNTIYF. As DNA, the CDR3 is TGTGCCAGCACCCCTCGGGGGGCTGCTACTGGAAACACCATATATTTT.

V is TRBV19 and J is TRBJ1-5, with TRBD1 identical over 8 bases. The CDR3 has 17 amino acids. The ends lost 3 bases at V and 0 bases at J; junction bases unmatched: 7. Germline-derived CDR1 and CDR2 are LNHDA and SQIVND (reference sequence). This CDR3 reads CASSMLTGGYSNQPQHF. The CDR3 nucleotides read TGTGCCAGTAGTATGTTAACAGGGGGTTATAGCAATCAGCCCCAGCATTTT. Variable domain in full (rest from reference TRBV19 and TRBJ1-5): DGGITQSPKYLFRKEGQNVTLSCEQNLNHDAMYWYRQDPGQGLRLIYYSQIVNDFQKGDIAEGYSVSREKKESFPLTVTSAQKNPTAFYLCASSMLTGGYSNQPQHFGDGTRLSIL.

This clone was recorded a few times. The chain combines TRBV5-1 with TRBJ2-1; D not resolved. The germline V and J ends were trimmed by 4 bases and 5 bases, with 13 bases remaining between them. CDR1 is SGHRS, CDR2 YFSETQ, per germline. The CDR3 length is 14 residues. CDR3 bases: TGCGCCAGCAGCCCCCAGGTCTCGGACAATGAGCAGTTCTTC. As protein: CASSPQVSDNEQFF.

The chain is built from TRBV30 and TRBJ2-3; tentative D call: TRBD2 (6 bases). Trimming pared 0 bases from V and 5 bases from J, leaving 12 bases between. CDR1 GTSNPN and CDR2 SVGIG come from the germline V gene (reference sequence). The CDR3 is made up of 14 amino acids. The CDR3: CAWSVRRGVDTQYF. CDR3 coding DNA: TGTGCCTGGAGTGTAAGGAGGGGTGTAGATACGCAGTATTTT. Supplemented by reference TRBV30 and TRBJ2-3, the full variable domain reads SQTIHQWPATLVQPVGSPLSLECTVEGTSNPNLYWYRQAAGRGLQLLFYSVGIGQISSEVPQNLSASRPQDRQFILSSKKLLLSDSGFYLCAWSVRRGVDTQYFGPGTRLTVL.

The chain is built from TRBV18 and TRBJ2-4, with D hard to call. This CDR3 region has 11 residues. The germline gives CDR1 KGHSH, CDR2 LQKENI. V was pared by 2 bases and J by 8 bases, with 4 bases between. CDR3 nucleotides: TGTGCCAGCTCACCAGGGGACATTCAGTACTTC. It is translated as CASSPGDIQYF.

The chain has TRBV6-1 and TRBJ1-3; D not certain. The CDR3 consists of 16 residues. Germline V gives CDR1 MNHNS, CDR2 SASEGT. V was pared by 2 bases and J by 3 bases, with 14 bases between. CDR3 nucleotides: TGTGCCAGCAGTGAAAACGCGGCCACACTTGGAAACACCATATATTTT. It translates to CASSENAATLGNTIYF.

The CDR3 region is CASSRTPDSGNTIYF. In DNA, the CDR3 is TGTGCCAGCAGCAGGACACCCGACTCTGGAAACACCATATATTTT. The chain couples TRBV11-2 to TRBJ1-3; possibly TRBD1 for D (5 bases). The germline V and J ends were trimmed by 5 bases and 0 bases, with 11 bases remaining between them. Per the germline V gene, CDR1 is SGHAT and CDR2 is FQNNGV. This CDR3 comprises 15 residues.

The rearrangement joins TRBV7-8 to TRBJ2-7; 8 bases are a match to TRBD1. This CDR3 comprises 16 residues. Looked up from germline, CDR1 is SGHVS and CDR2 is FQNEAQ. J gave up 5 bases and V 5 bases, and 14 bases lay outside the gene matches. Here the CDR3 DNA reads TGTGCCAGCAGCCAAGAATCAGGGGGCCCGTTCGACGAGCAGTACTTC. Translation: CASSQESGGPFDEQYF.

J is TRBJ1-5 and V is TRBV7-8; no firm D call. There are 15 residues in the CDR3. CDR1 SGHVS and CDR2 FQNEAQ come from the germline V gene. V was trimmed by 3 bases and J by 5 bases, leaving 14 bases between them. The CDR3 sequence: CASSFTDLSDQPQHF. The CDR3, as DNA: TGTGCCAGCAGCTTTACGGACCTCAGTGATCAGCCCCAGCATTTT.

This rearrangement joins TRBV11-2 to TRBJ2-1; a weak D match, TRBD2 (6 bases). V lost 5 bases to trimming and J lost 13 bases, with 18 bases between them. Germline V gives CDR1 SGHAT, CDR2 FQNNGV. CDR3 size: 13 residues. The CDR3: CASSQSRERQQFF. The CDR3 DNA sequence: TGTGCCAGCAGCCAGAGCCGGGAGAGACAACAGTTCTTC.

This chain uses TRBV11-2 with TRBJ2-7; D unresolved. The CDR3 covers 12 residues. V was cut by 1 base and J by 6 bases, with 7 bases left in between. Germline CDR1 and CDR2: SGHAT and FQNNGV. CDR3 nucleotide sequence: TGTGCCAGCAGCTTAGGTTTTCTCGAGCAGTACTTC. It encodes CASSLGFLEQYF.

Only one count was recorded for this clone. This chain uses TRBV5-5 with TRBJ1-6, with 7 bases matching TRBD1. From germline, CDR1 is SGHKS and CDR2 YYEKEE (reference sequence). The CDR3 sequence is 14 residues long. V was clipped by 4 bases and J by 7 bases; unmatched bases: 5. The CDR3 loop is CASSHQGDNSPLHF. Here the CDR3 DNA reads TGTGCCAGCAGCCACCAGGGGGACAATTCACCCCTCCACTTT.

This clone has just a few counts. V is TRBV4-2 and J is TRBJ2-3; 9 bases fit TRBD2. The germline V gene has CDR1 LGHNA and CDR2 YNFKEQ. V shed 4 bases and J 1 base; nucleotides not matched to a gene: 0. This CDR3 comprises 14 residues. CDR3 residues: CASSRTSGTDTQYF. CDR3 sequence (DNA): TGTGCCAGCAGCCGGACTAGCGGCACAGATACGCAGTATTTT.

V is TRBV29-1 and J is TRBJ2-4; the D gene is possibly TRBD2 (6 bases). The CDR3 is made up of 13 amino acids. Trimming removed 5 bases from V and 6 bases from J, with 14 bases in between. The V gene's germline CDR1 is SQVTM and CDR2 ANQGSEA. In DNA, the CDR3 is TGCAGCGTTTACGGGACGGAGGGAAACATTCAGTACTTC. It encodes CSVYGTEGNIQYF. Full variable domain (outside the CDR3, taken from reference TRBV29-1 and TRBJ2-4): SAVISQKPSRDICQRGTSLTIQCQVDSQVTMMFWYRQQPGQSLTLIATANQGSEATYESGFVIDKFPISRPNLTFSTLTVSNMSPEDSSIYLCSVYGTEGNIQYFGAGTRLSVL.